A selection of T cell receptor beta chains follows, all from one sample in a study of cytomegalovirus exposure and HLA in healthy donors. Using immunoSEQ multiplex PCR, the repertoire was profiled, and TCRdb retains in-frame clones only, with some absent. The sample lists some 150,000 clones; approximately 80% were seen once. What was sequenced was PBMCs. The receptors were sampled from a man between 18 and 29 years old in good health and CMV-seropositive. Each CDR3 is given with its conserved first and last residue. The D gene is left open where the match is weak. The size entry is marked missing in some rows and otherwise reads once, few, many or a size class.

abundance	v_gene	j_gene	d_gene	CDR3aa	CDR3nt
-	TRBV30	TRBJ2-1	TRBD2	CAWSVGLAGGRYHEQFF	TGTGCCTGGAGTGTGGGACTAGCGGGGGGGCGTTATCATGAGCAGTTCTTC
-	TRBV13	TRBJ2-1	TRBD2	CASSLGLAPHNEQFF	TGTGCCAGCAGCTTAGGACTAGCGCCCCACAATGAGCAGTTCTTC
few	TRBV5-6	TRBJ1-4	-	CASSLSGPGEKLFF	TGTGCCAGCAGCTTGTCTGGGCCCGGCGAAAAACTGTTTTTT
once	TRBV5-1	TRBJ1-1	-	CASSTLPGPRGTEAFF	TGCGCCAGCAGCACGCTACCCGGCCCCCGGGGCACTGAAGCTTTCTTT
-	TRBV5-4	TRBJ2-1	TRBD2	CASSLASGGASYNEQFF	TGTGCCAGCAGCTTGGCTAGCGGGGGGGCTTCATACAATGAGCAGTTCTTC
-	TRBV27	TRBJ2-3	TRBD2	CASSSGLAGWPDTQYF	TGTGCCAGCAGTTCGGGACTAGCGGGATGGCCAGATACGCAGTATTTT
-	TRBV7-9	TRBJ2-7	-	CASSLVRRGLNHEQYF	TGTGCCAGCAGCTTAGTTCGTCGAGGGCTTAACCACGAGCAGTACTTC
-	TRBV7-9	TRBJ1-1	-	CASSLDRGAGANTEAFF	TGTGCCAGCAGCTTAGATCGAGGGGCAGGGGCGAACACTGAAGCTTTCTTT
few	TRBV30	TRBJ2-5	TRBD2	CAWSVMWIAGVQETQYF	TGTGCCTGGAGTGTTATGTGGATAGCGGGGGTACAAGAGACCCAGTACTTC
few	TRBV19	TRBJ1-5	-	CASSIVGHPNQPQHF	TGTGCCAGTAGTATAGTGGGACACCCCAATCAGCCCCAGCATTTT
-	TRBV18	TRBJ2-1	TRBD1	CASSTGQGSEQFF	TGTGCCAGCTCAACTGGACAGGGTAGTGAGCAGTTCTTC
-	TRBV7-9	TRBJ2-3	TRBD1	CASNPDRNLDTQYF	TGTGCCAGCAACCCGGACAGGAATTTAGATACGCAGTATTTT
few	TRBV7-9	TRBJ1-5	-	CASSAYHQPQHF	TGTGCCAGCAGCGCCTACCATCAGCCCCAGCATTTT
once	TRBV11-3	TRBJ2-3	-	CASSLDGAASTDTQYF	TGTGCCAGCAGCTTAGATGGGGCTGCGAGCACAGATACGCAGTATTTT
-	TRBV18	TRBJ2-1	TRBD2	CASSRLAGEDEQFF	TGTGCCAGCTCACGACTAGCGGGAGAAGATGAGCAGTTCTTC
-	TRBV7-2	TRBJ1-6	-	CASSLGDNTLHF	TGTGCCAGCAGCCTAGGGGACAATACTCTCCACTTT
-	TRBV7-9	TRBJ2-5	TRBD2	CASSPMGLAGQETQYF	TGTGCCAGCAGCCCCATGGGACTAGCGGGTCAAGAGACCCAGTACTTC
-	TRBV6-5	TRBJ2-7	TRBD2	CASSRRREGRYEQYF	TGTGCCAGCAGCAGAAGAAGGGAGGGTAGGTACGAGCAGTACTTC
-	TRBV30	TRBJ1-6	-	CALTRSRVPPMDSPLHF	TGTGCCTTAACCCGGTCCCGGGTTCCCCCTATGGATTCACCCCTCCACTTT
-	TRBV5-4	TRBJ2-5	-	CASSFPSSETQYF	TGTGCCAGCAGCTTCCCCTCTAGCGAGACCCAGTACTTC
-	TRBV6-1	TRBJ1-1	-	CASTGRGSTSTEAFF	TGTGCCAGCACCGGAAGAGGCAGTACGAGCACTGAAGCTTTCTTT
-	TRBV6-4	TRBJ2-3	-	CASSDSGGRSTDTQYF	TGTGCCAGCAGTGACTCGGGGGGTAGGAGCACAGATACGCAGTATTTT
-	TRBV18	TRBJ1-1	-	CASVSRLGEAFF	TGTGCCAGCGTTTCGAGGTTGGGTGAAGCTTTCTTT
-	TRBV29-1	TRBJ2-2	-	CSVAGSGELFF	TGCAGCGTTGCTGGCTCCGGGGAGCTGTTTTTT
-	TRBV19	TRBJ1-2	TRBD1	CASSSLVRQGDYGYTF	TGTGCCAGTAGTTCCCTAGTTCGACAGGGTGACTATGGCTACACCTTC
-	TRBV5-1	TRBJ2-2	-	CASSLSSGGGELFF	TGCGCCAGCAGCTTGAGTAGTGGAGGCGGGGAGCTGTTTTTT
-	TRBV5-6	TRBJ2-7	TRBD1	CASSLTYRGEQYF	TGTGCCAGCAGCTTGACGTACAGGGGCGAGCAGTACTTC
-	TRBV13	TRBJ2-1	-	CASSLPESSYNEQFF	TGTGCCAGCAGCTTACCCGAGAGCTCCTACAATGAGCAGTTCTTC
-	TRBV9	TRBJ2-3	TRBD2	CASSARTGTSADTQYF	TGTGCCAGCAGTGCTCGGACAGGGACTAGCGCAGATACGCAGTATTTT
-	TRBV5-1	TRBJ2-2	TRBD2	CASSSGLAGLNTGELFF	TGCGCCAGCAGCTCGGGACTAGCGGGCCTGAACACCGGGGAGCTGTTTTTT
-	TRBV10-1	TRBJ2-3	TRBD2	CASSPSGSRGDTQYF	TGCGCCAGCAGTCCTAGCGGGAGTAGAGGAGATACGCAGTATTTT
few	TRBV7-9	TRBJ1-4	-	CASSSTGLANEKLFF	TGTGCCAGCAGCTCAACAGGGTTAGCTAATGAAAAACTGTTTTTT
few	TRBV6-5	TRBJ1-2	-	CASSFMGQAGGYTF	TGTGCCAGCAGTTTTATGGGGCAGGCGGGGGGCTACACCTTC
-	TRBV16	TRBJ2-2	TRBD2	CASSQFGLAGNTGELFF	TGTGCCAGCAGCCAATTCGGACTAGCGGGGAACACCGGGGAGCTGTTTTTT
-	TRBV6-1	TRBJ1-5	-	CASTGRGPNQPQHF	TGTGCCAGCACCGGACGAGGGCCCAATCAGCCCCAGCATTTT
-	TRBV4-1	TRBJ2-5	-	CASSHVGPSTETQYF	TGCGCCAGCAGTCACGTGGGCCCCTCCACAGAGACCCAGTACTTC
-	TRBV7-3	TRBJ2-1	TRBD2	CASSPGTSGYNEQFF	TGTGCCAGCAGCCCCGGGACTAGCGGGTACAATGAGCAGTTCTTC
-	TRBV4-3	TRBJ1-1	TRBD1	CASSQEGTGNTEAFF	TGCGCCAGCAGCCAAGAAGGGACAGGGAACACTGAAGCTTTCTTT
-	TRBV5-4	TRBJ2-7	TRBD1	CASSHDREIYEQYF	TGTGCCAGCAGCCACGACAGGGAGATCTACGAGCAGTACTTC
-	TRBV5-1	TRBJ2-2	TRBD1	CASSRDRDTGELFF	TGCGCCAGCAGCCGGGACAGGGACACCGGGGAGCTGTTTTTT